What follows are 9 T cell receptor beta chains derived from one specimen sequenced in a study of vaccination and CD4 T cells after COVID-19. Treatment meaning: approximately 11-day PBMC culture with coronavirus spike peptide pools or control peptides (ViraFEST assay). Which antigens these TCRs recognize remains unknown. The Oncomine TCR Beta short-read assay was applied to DNA of cultured CD4+ T cells. TCRdb reprocessed the PCR reads via MiXCR and lists one record per CDR3 protein. The profile shows 5,500 to 7,500 distinct CDR3 sequences, about 20% of them singletons. The source material was CD4+ T cells from blood, cultured in vitro, sampled after SARS-CoV-2 vaccination. Receptors originate from a human donor who had recovered from COVID-19.

The chain is built from TRBV29-1 and TRBJ1-1; D unresolved. The V and J ends lost 6 bases and 8 bases respectively, with 22 bases between them. This CDR3 has 14 residues. Looked up from germline, CDR1 is SQVTM and CDR2 is ANQGSEA. CDR3 sequence reads: CSVLPGPLGLEAFF. DNA of the CDR3: TGCAGCGTCCTTCCCGGGCCGTTAGGGCTAGAAGCTTTCTTT. The full variable domain, in which reference TRBV29-1 and TRBJ1-1 provide the parts outside the CDR3, is SAVISQKPSRDICQRGTSLTIQCQVDSQVTMMFWYRQQPGQSLTLIATANQGSEATYESGFVIDKFPISRPNLTFSTLTVSNMSPEDSSIYLCSVLPGPLGLEAFFGQGTRLTVV.

By sample share, this clonotype is medium-sized. The CDR3 sequence is CASSIEGKTQYF. For the CDR3, the DNA is TGTGCCAGTAGTATTGAGGGGAAGACCCAGTACTTC. The chain employs TRBV19 and TRBJ2-5, with D possibly called TRBD1 or TRBD2 (5 bases each). V was trimmed by 3 bases and J by 6 bases, leaving 8 bases between them. Germline lookup yields CDR1 LNHDA and CDR2 SQIVND (reference sequence). This CDR3 spans 12 amino acids. The full variable domain, with the rest looked up from reference TRBV19 and TRBJ2-5, is DGGITQSPKYLFRKEGQNVTLSCEQNLNHDAMYWYRQDPGQGLRLIYYSQIVNDFQKGDIAEGYSVSREKKESFPLTVTSAQKNPTAFYLCASSIEGKTQYFGPGTRLLVL.

This chain links TRBV20-1 with TRBJ2-1; weak D call: TRBD2 (5 bases). CDR3 length: 18 amino acids. V was trimmed by 3 bases and J by 5 bases, leaving 26 bases between them. The V gene's germline CDR1 is DFQATT and CDR2 SNEGSKA (reference sequence). CDR3 DNA sequence: TGCAGTGCTAGTGTAATAGATTATCGGGTTAGAGGGCACAATGAGCAGTTCTTC. This codes for CSASVIDYRVRGHNEQFF.

This clonotype has a handful of counts. CDR3 nucleotide sequence: TGTGCCAGCAGTGTGGGACAGCGAACAATGAACTATGGCTACACCTTC. Translating gives CASSVGQRTMNYGYTF. The V gene is TRBV6-1, the J gene TRBJ1-2; TRBD1 aligns across 7 bases. V was pared by 4 bases and J by 2 bases, with 10 bases of the junction left unmatched. The CDR3 is 16 residues long. Germline V gene data show CDR1 as MNHNS and CDR2 as SASEGT.

This clonotype was found a few times. The genes are TRBV2 and TRBJ2-7; TRBD1 agrees at 10 bases. The V and J ends lost 5 bases and 6 bases, in that order; junction bases with no gene match: 1. Per the germline V gene, CDR1 is SNHLY and CDR2 is FYNNEI. The CDR3 loop spans 12 amino acids. The CDR3 loop reads CASSWDRGEQYF. In DNA, the CDR3 is TGTGCCAGCAGTTGGGACAGGGGCGAGCAGTACTTC.

By sample fraction, this clonotype is medium-sized. V usage is TRBV15 and J usage is TRBJ2-1; D may match TRBD1 or TRBD2 (5 bases each). The length of the CDR3 is 13 residues. Germline lookup yields CDR1 LNHNV and CDR2 YYDKDF (reference sequence). Trimming took 0 bases from V and 16 from J, leaving 16 bases between them. The CDR3 sequence: CATSRDKQGPGFF. The CDR3, as DNA: TGTGCCACCAGCAGAGACAAGCAGGGTCCGGGATTCTTC.

This chain connects TRBV6-1 to TRBJ2-7, with a possible D match to TRBD2 (6 bases). The CDR3 has 14 residues. Trimming shortened V by 6 bases and J by 0 bases, and 12 bases separated the two germline ends. Per the germline V gene, CDR1 is MNHNS and CDR2 is SASEGT. For the CDR3, the DNA is TGTGCCAGCAGCCTCGGGGGAAGCTCCTACGAGCAGTACTTC. It specifies CASSLGGSSYEQYF.

This clonotype was observed a handful of times. The chain carries TRBV7-2 and TRBJ2-2; D uncertain. With 7 bases removed from V and 6 bases from J, the gap between germline ends came to 9 bases. CDR1 SGHTA and CDR2 FQGNSA come from the germline V gene. The CDR3 contains 12 residues. CDR3 in amino acids: CASTTIAGELFF. DNA of the CDR3: TGTGCCAGCACCACGATCGCCGGGGAGCTGTTTTTT. Full variable domain (rest looked up from reference TRBV7-2 and TRBJ2-2): GAGVSQSPSNKVTEKGKDVELRCDPISGHTALYWYRQSLGQGLEFLIYFQGNSAPDKSGLPSDRFSAERTGGSVSTLTIQRTQQEDSAVYLCASTTIAGELFFGEGSRLTVL.

The sample holds a few counts of this clonotype. The rearrangement links TRBV6-2 or TRBV6-3 to TRBJ2-1; TRBD2 matches 9 bases. Losses at the gene ends were 6 bases for V and 6 bases for J; bases not matched to a gene: 3. This CDR3 has 13 residues. Per germline, CDR1 MNHEY and CDR2 SVGEGT. CDR3 nucleotide sequence: TGTGCCAGCAGGGAGACTAGCGGCAATGAGCAGTTCTTC. Its protein is CASRETSGNEQFF.